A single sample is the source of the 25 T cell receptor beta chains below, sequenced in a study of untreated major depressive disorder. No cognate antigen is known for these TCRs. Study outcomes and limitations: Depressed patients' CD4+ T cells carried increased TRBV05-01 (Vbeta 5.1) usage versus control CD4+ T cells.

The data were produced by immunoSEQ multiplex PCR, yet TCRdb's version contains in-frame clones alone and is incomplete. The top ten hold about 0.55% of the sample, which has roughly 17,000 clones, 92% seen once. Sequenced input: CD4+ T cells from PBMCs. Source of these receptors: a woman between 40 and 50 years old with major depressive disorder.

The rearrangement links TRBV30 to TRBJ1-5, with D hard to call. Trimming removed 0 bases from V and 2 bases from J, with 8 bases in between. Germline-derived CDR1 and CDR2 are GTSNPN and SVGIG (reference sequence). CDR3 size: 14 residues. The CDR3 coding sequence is TGTGCCTGGAGTGTTCTGGGAGGCAATCAGCCCCAGCATTTT. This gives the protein CAWSVLGGNQPQHF.

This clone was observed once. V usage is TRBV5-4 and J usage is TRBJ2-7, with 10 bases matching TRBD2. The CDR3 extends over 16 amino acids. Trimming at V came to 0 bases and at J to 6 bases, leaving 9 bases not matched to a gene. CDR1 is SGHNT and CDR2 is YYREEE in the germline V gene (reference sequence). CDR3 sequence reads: CASSLGSGRAISEQYV. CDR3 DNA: TGTGCCAGCAGCTTGGGGAGCGGGAGGGCCATCAGCGAGCAGTACGTC.

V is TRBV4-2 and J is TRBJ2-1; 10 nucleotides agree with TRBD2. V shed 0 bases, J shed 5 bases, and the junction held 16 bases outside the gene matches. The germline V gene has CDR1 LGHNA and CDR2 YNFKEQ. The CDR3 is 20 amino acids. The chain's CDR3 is CASSQDKGAGGPTTHNEQFF. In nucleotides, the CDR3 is TGTGCCAGCAGCCAAGATAAGGGAGCGGGAGGGCCGACGACCCACAATGAGCAGTTCTTC.

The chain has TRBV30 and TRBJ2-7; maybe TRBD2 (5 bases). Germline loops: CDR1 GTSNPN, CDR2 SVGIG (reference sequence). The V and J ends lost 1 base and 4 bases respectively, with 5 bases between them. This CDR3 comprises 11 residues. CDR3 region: CAWSGRYEQYF. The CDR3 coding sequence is TGTGCCTGGAGTGGGAGGTACGAGCAGTACTTC.

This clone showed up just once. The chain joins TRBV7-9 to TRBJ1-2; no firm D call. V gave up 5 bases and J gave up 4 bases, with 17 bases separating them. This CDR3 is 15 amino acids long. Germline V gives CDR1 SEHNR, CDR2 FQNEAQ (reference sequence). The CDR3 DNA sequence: TGTGCCAGCAGCCTTAATCCCGGCAGAGGCTATGGCTACACCTTC. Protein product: CASSLNPGRGYGYTF.

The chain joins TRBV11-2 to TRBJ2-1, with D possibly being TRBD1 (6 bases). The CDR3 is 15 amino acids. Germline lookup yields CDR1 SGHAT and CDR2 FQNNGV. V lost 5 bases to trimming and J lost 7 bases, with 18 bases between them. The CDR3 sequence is CASSPTGTHRNEQFF. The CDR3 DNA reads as TGTGCCAGCAGCCCCACCGGGACACACCGTAATGAGCAGTTCTTC.

As DNA, the CDR3 is TGTGCCAGAGGGCCAGGAGGCCCCGGGGAGCTGTTTTTT. Its translation: CARGPGGPGELFF. The rearrangement links TRBV7-9 to TRBJ2-2; the D gene is possibly TRBD2 (5 bases). Between the trimmed V and J ends, which lost 9 bases and 6 bases, there was a span of 14 bases. The germline V gene has CDR1 SEHNR and CDR2 FQNEAQ (reference sequence). The CDR3 runs 13 residues.

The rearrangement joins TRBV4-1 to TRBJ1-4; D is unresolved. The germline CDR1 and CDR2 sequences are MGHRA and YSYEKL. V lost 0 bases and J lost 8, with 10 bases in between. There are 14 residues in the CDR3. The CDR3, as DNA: TGCGCCAGCAGCCAAGAAGAGGGTTGGGAAAAACTGTTTTTT. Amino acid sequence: CASSQEEGWEKLFF.

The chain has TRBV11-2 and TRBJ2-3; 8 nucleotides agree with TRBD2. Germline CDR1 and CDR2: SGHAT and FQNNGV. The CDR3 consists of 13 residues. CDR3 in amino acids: CAIGTRPPDTQYF. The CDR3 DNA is TGTGCAATAGGGACTAGGCCCCCAGATACGCAGTATTTT.

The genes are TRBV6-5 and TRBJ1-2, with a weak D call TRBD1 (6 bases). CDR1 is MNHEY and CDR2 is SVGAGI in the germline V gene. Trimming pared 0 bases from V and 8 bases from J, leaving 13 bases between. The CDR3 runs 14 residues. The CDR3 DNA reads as TGTGCCAGCAGTTACTCGAACAGGGTGGGGGGCTACACCTTC. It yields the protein CASSYSNRVGGYTF.

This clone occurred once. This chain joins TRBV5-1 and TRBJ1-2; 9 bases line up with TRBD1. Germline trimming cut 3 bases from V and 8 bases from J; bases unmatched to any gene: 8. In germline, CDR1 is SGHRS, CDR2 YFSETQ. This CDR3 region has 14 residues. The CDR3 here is CASSSEQGARGYTF. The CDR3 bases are TGCGCCAGCAGCTCCGAACAGGGGGCGCGGGGCTACACCTTC.

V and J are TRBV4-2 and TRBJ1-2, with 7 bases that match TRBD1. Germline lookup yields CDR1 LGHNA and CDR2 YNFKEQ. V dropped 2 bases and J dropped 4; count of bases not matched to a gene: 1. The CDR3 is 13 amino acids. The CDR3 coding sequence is TGTGCCAGCAGCCAACGGACAGGCTATGGCTACACCTTC. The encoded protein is CASSQRTGYGYTF.

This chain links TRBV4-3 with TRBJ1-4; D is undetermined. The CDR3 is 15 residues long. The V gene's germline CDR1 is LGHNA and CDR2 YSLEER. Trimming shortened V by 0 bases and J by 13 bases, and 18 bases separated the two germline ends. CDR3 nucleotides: TGCGCCAGCAGCCAAGAAAGGTTCGGACGGGCTGGACTGTTTTTT. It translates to CASSQERFGRAGLFF.

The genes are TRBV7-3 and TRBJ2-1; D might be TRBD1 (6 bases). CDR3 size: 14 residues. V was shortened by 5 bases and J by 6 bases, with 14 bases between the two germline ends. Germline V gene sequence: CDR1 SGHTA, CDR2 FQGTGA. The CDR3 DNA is TGTGCCAGCAGCCAGGGGTTAGCGTCCAATGAGCAGTTCTTC. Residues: CASSQGLASNEQFF.

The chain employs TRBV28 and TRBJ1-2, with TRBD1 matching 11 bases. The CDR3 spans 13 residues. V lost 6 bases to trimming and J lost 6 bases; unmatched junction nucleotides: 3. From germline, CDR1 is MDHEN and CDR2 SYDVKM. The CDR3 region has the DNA TGTGCCAGCAGGGACAGGGGGCTTGATGGCTACACCTTC. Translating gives CASRDRGLDGYTF.

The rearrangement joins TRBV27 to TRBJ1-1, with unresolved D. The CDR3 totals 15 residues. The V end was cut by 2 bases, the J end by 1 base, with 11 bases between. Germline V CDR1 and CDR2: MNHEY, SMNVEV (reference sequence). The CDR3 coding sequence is TGTGCCAGCAGTTTAGGAGGTATAGGGAACACTGAAGCTTTCTTT. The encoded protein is CASSLGGIGNTEAFF.

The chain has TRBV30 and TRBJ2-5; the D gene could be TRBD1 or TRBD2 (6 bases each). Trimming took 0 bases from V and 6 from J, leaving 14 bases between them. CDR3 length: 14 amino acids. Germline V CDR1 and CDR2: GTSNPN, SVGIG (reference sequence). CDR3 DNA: TGTGCCTGGAGTGTATCACCGGGGGCGAAGACCCAGTACTTC. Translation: CAWSVSPGAKTQYF.

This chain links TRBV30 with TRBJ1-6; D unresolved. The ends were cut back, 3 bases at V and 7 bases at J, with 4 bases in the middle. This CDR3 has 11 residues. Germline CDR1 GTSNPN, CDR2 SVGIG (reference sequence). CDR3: CAWSLNSPLHF. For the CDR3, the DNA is TGTGCCTGGAGCCTGAATTCACCCCTCCACTTT.

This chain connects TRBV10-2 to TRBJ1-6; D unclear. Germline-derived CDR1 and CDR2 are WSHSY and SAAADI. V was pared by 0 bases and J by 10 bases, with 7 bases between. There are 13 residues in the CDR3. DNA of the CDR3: TGCGCCAGCAGTGAGTCAGTTAACTCACCCCTCCACTTT. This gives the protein CASSESVNSPLHF.

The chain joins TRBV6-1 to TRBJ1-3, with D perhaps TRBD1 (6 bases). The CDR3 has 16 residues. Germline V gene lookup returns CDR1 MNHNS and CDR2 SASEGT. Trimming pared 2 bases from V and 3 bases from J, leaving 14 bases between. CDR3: CASSEQGSWLGNTIYF. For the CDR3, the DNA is TGTGCCAGCAGTGAACAGGGGAGCTGGCTTGGAAACACCATATATTTT.

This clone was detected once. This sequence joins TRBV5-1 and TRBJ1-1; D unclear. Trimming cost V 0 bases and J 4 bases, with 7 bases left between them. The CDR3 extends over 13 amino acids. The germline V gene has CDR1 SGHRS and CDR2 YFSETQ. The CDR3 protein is CASSLEPSTEAFF. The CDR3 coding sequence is TGCGCCAGCAGCTTGGAGCCTAGCACTGAAGCTTTCTTT.

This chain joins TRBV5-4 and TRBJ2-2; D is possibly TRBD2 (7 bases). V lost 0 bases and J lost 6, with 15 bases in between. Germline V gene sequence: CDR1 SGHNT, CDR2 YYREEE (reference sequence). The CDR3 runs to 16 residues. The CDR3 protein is CASSLAGAGEAGELFF. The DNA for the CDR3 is TGTGCCAGCAGCTTGGCGGGGGCGGGAGAGGCCGGGGAGCTGTTTTTT.

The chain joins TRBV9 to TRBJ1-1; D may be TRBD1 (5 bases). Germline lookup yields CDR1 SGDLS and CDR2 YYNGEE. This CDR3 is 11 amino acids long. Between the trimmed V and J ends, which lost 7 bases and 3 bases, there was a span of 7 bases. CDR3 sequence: CASGHDTEAFF. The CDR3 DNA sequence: TGTGCCAGCGGACACGACACTGAAGCTTTCTTT. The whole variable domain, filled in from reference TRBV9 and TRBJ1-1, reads DSGVTQTPKHLITATGQRVTLRCSPRSGDLSVYWYQQSLDQGLQFLIQYYNGEERAKGNILERFSAQQFPDLHSELNLSSLELGDSALYFCASGHDTEAFFGQGTRLTVV.

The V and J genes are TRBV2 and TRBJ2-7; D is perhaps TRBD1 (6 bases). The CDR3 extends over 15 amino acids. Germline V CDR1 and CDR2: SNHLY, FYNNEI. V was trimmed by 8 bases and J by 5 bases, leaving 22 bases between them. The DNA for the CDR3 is TGTGCCAGCCTCGGCAGGGACATTTCCGGGGACGAGCAGTACTTC. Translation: CASLGRDISGDEQYF.

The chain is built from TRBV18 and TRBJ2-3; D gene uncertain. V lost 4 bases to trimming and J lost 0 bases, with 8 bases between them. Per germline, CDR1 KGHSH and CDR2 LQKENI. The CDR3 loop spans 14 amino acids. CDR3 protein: CASSLSSSTDTQYF. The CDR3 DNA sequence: TGTGCCAGCTCACTCTCTTCTAGCACAGATACGCAGTATTTT.